This T cell receptor (beta chain) originates from a study of PD-1 blockade in classical Hodgkin lymphoma. As for the study in general: Every 2 weeks, patients had 3 mg/kg nivolumab intravenously.

The germline V gene has CDR1 SGHRS and CDR2 YFSETQ. This CDR3 spans 14 amino acids. Trimming cost V 0 bases and J 7 bases, with 11 bases left between them. A few counts support this clone. Its antigen remains unidentified. Sequencing used immunoSEQ multiplex PCR; TCRdb keeps in-frame clones, though not all of them. This table holds tens of thousands of clones, about three quarters found once. Study-level points and caveats: The study found complete responders had baseline diversity similar to newly diagnosed patients.

Patients all relapsed after autologous stem cell transplantation, and there was variation in brentuximab vedotin exposure. V usage is TRBV5-1 and J usage is TRBJ2-1, with D unclear. The sample consisted of peripheral blood mononuclear cells (PBMCs), taken at baseline. This TCR derives from a human donor with classical Hodgkin lymphoma. The CDR3 sequence: CASSLAFSPNEQFF. The CDR3 DNA reads TGCGCCAGCAGCTTGGCCTTTTCCCCGAATGAGCAGTTCTTC.